Listed here is a single T cell receptor beta chain. The antigen remains unidentified. The sample carries other DNA sequences with the same CDR3. This specimen comes from a study of shared clonotypes between healthy human individuals. Findings and caveats of the study: In the sorted subsets, rarefaction showed sequencing was incomplete despite large depth. In a handful of donors, around 4.5% of naive CD4 clonotypes appeared in common.

Between the trimmed V and J ends, which lost 2 bases and 2 bases, there was a span of 11 bases. CDR1 is SGHNT and CDR2 is YYREEE in the germline V gene (reference sequence). The CDR3 runs to 14 residues. Only CD45RO-negative cells positively selected for CCR7 counted as naive CD8 cells, so terminally differentiated effector memory CD45RA+ cells were excluded. Assay: immunoSEQ multiplex PCR; the TCRdb copy retains only in-frame clones and omits some. This table holds fewer than 1 million clones, 90% to 98% found once. This clonotype was sampled from a man aged 25-45 years in good health. Input material: naive CD8+ T cells sorted from blood. The chain has TRBV5-4 and TRBJ2-7; D might be TRBD1 (6 bases). Written as DNA, the CDR3 is TGTGCCAGCAGCTTCGGCAGGGGAACCTACGAGCAGTACTTC. This translates into CASSFGRGTYEQYF.